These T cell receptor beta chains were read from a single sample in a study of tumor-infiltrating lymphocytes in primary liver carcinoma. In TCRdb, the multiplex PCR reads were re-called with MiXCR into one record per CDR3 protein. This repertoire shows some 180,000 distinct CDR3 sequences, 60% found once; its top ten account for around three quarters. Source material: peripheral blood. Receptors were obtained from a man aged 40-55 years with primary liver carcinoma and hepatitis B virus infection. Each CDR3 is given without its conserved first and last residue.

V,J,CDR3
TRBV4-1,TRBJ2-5,ASSQTQQGSQY
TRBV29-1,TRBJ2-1,SVEGTLGNEQF
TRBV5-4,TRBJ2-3,ASSLGLADLGTDTQY
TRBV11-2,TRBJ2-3,ASNFSTGVDTQY
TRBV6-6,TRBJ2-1,ASSQIGEHF
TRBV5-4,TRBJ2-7,AGSSGGNTRYEQY
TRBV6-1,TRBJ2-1,ASRAGVSSYNEQF
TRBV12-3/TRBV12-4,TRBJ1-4,ASSLGDSNEKLF
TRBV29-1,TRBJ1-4,SVRTNNEKLF
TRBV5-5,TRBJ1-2,ASSRGQAYSYT
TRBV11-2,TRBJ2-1,ASSLALAGGDEQF
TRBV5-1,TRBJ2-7,ASSSKASGTHEQY
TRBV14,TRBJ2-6,ASSLLSIGANVLT
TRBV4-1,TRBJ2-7,ACSLKALGQGSYEQY
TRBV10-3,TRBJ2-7,AISGGMGSYEQY
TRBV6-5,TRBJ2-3,ASSSRTGGLAGGLQDTQY
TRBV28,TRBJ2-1,ASSFMRVFGLAGVGNEQF
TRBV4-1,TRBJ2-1,ASSQVGRGSSYNEQF
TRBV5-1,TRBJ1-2,ASSGRASPDYGYT
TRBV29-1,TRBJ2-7,SVEGLRSSPDEQY
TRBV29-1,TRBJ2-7,GVRDRATYEQY
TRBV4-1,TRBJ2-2,ASSQVVGIGELF
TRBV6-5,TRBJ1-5,ASRKGQGGVYQPQH
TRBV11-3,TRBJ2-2,ASSPYGGVLS
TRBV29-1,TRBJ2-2,SADLNTGELF